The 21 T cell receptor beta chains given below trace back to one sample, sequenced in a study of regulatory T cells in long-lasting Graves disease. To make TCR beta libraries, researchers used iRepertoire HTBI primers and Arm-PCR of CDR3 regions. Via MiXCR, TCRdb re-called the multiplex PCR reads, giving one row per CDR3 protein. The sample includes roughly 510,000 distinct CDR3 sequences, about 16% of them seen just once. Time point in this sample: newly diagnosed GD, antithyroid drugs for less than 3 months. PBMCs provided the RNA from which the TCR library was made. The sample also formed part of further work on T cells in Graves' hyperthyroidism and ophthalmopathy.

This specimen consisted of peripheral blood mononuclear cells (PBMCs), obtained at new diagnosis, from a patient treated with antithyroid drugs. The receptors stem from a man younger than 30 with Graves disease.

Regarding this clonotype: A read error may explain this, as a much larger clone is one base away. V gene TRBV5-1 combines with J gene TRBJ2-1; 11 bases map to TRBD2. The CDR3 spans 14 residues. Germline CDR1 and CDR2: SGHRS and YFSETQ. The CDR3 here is CASSAGLAVNGQFF. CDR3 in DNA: TGCGCCAGCAGCGCGGGACTAGCGGTCAATGGGCAGTTCTTC.

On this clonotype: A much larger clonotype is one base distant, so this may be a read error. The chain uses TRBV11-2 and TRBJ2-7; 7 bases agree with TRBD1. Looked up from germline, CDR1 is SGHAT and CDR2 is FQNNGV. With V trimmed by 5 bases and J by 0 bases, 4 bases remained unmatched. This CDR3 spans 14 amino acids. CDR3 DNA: TGTGCCAGCAGCGACGGGGACAGCTCCTACGAGCAGTACTTC. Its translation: CASSDGDSSYEQYF. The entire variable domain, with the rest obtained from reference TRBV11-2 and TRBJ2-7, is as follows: EAGVAQSPRYKIIEKRQSVAFWCNPISGHATLYWYQQILGQGPKLLIQFQNNGVVDDSQLPKDRFSAERLKGVDSTLKIQPAKLEDSAVYLCASSDGDSSYEQYFGPGTRLTVT.

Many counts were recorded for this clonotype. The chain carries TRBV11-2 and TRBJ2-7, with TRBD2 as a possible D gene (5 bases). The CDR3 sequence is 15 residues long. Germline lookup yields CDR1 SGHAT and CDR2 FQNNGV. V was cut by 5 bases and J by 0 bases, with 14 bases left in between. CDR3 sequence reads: CASSPPDSASYEQYF. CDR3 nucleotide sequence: TGTGCCAGCAGCCCCCCGGATAGCGCCTCCTACGAGCAGTACTTC.

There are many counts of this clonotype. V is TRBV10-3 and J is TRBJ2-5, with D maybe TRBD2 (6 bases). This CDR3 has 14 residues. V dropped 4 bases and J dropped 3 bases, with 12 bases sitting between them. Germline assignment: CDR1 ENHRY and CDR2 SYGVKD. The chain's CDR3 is CAISAGTSKETQYF. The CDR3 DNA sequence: TGTGCCATCAGTGCCGGGACTTCAAAAGAGACCCAGTACTTC.

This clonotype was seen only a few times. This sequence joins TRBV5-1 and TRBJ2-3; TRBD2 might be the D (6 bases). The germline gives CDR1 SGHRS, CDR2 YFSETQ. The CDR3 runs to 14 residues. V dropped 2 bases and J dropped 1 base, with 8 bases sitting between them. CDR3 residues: CASSLGDCTDTQYF. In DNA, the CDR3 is TGCGCCAGCAGCTTAGGGGACTGCACAGATACGCAGTATTTT.

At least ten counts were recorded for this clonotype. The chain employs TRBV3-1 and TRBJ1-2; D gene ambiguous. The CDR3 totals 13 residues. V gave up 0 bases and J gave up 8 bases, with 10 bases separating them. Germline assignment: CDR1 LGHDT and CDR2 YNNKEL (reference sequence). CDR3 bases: TGTGCCAGCAGCCAAGAACCGGGAAGCGGCTACACCTTC. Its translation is CASSQEPGSGYTF. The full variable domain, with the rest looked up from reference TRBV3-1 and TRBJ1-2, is DTAVSQTPKYLVTQMGNDKSIKCEQNLGHDTMYWYKQDSKKFLKIMFSYNNKELIINETVPNRFSPKSPDKAHLNLHINSLELGDSAVYFCASSQEPGSGYTFGSGTRLTVV.

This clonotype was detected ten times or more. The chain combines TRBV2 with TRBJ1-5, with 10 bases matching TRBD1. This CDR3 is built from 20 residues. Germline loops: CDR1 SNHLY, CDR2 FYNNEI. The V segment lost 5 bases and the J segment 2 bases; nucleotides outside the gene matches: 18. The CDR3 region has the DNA TGTGCCAGCAGTTCCGACCCCCAGGGACAGGGGCTAAGAGGCAATCAGCCCCAGCATTTT. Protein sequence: CASSSDPQGQGLRGNQPQHF.

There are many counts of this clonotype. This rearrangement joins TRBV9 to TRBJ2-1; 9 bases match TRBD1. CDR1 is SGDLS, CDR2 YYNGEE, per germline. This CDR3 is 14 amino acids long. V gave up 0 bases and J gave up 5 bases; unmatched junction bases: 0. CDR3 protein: CASSVGTGDNEQFF. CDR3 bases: TGTGCCAGCAGCGTAGGGACAGGGGACAATGAGCAGTTCTTC.

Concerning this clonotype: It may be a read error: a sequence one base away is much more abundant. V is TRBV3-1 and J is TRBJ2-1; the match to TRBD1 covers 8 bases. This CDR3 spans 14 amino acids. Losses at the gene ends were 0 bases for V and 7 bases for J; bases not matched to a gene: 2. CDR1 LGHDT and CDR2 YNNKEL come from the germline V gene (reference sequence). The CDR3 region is CASSQETGVNEQFF. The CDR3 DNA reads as TGTGCCAGCAGCCAAGAGACAGGGGTAAATGAGCAGTTCTTC.

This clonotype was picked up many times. The CDR3 here is CASTEGTSGTYEQYF. The CDR3 DNA reads as TGTGCCAGTACCGAAGGGACTAGCGGAACCTACGAGCAGTACTTC. The V and J genes are TRBV19 and TRBJ2-7, with 11 bases lining up with TRBD2. J gave up 2 bases and V 7 bases, and 7 bases lay outside the gene matches. Looked up from germline, CDR1 is LNHDA and CDR2 is SQIVND (reference sequence). CDR3 length: 15 residues. Full variable domain (remainder filled in from reference TRBV19 and TRBJ2-7): DGGITQSPKYLFRKEGQNVTLSCEQNLNHDAMYWYRQDPGQGLRLIYYSQIVNDFQKGDIAEGYSVSREKKESFPLTVTSAQKNPTAFYLCASTEGTSGTYEQYFGPGTRLTVT.

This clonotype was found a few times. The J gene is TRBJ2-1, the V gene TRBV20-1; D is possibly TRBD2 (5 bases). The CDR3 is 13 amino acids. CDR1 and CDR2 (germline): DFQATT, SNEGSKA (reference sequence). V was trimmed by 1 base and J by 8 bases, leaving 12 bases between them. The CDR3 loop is CSARVALSDEQFF. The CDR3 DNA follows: TGCAGTGCTAGAGTCGCCCTTAGCGATGAGCAGTTCTTC.

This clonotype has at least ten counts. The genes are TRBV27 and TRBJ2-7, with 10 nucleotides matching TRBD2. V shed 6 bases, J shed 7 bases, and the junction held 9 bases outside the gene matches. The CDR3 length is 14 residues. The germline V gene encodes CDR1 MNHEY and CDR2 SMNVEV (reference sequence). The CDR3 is CASRRTSGFWEQYF. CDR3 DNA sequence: TGTGCCAGCAGGCGGACTAGCGGATTTTGGGAGCAGTACTTC.

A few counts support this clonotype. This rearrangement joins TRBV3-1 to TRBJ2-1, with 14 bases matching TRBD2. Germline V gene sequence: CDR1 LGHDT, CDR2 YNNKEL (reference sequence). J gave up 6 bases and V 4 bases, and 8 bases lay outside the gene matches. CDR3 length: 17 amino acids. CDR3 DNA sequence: TGTGCCAGCAGCCCCCATCCGGGACTAGCGGGAGTCAATGAGCAGTTCTTC. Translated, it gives CASSPHPGLAGVNEQFF.

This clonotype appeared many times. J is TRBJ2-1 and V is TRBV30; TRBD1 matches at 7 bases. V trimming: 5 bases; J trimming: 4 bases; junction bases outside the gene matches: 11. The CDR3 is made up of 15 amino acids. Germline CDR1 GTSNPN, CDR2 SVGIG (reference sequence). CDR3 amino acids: CAWASPGTDYNEQFF. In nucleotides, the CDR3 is TGTGCCTGGGCATCCCCCGGGACAGATTACAATGAGCAGTTCTTC.

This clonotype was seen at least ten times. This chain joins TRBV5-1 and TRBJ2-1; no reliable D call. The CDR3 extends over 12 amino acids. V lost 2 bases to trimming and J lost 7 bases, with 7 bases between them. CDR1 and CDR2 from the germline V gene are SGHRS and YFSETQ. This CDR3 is CASSFLVNEQFF. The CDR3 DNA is TGCGCCAGCAGCTTCCTAGTTAATGAGCAGTTCTTC.

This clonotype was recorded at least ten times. CDR3 nucleotide sequence: TGTGCCAGCAGTGGAATAGCGGGAGTACAAGAGACCCAGTACTTC. This translates into CASSGIAGVQETQYF. The chain uses TRBV2 and TRBJ2-5, with 9 bases matching TRBD2. Germline V gene data show CDR1 as SNHLY and CDR2 as FYNNEI. The ends lost 4 bases at V and 2 bases at J; junction bases unmatched: 5. The CDR3 covers 15 residues.

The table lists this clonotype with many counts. The CDR3 nucleotides read TGCAGTGCAACATCCGGGACACGCAATGAAAAACTGTTTTTT. Translating gives CSATSGTRNEKLFF. V and J are TRBV20-1 and TRBJ1-4; D perhaps matches TRBD1 (6 bases). The V gene's germline CDR1 is DFQATT and CDR2 SNEGSKA (reference sequence). There are 14 residues in the CDR3. V was pared by 6 bases and J by 5 bases, with 16 bases between.

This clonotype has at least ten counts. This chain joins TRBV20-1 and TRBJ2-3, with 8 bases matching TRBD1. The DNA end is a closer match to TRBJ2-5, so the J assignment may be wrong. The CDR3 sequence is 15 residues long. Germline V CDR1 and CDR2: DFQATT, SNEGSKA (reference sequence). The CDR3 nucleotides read TGCAGTGCTAGGCGGTCAGGGGGCCGCTTGGAGACCCAGTACTTC. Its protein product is CSARRSGGRLETQYF.

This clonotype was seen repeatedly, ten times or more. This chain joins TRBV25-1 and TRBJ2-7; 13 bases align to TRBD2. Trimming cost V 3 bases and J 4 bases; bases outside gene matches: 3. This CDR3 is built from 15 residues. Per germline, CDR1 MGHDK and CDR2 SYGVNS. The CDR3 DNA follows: TGTGCCAGCAGTGACCGGACTAGCGGGAGTTACGAGCAGTACTTC. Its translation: CASSDRTSGSYEQYF.

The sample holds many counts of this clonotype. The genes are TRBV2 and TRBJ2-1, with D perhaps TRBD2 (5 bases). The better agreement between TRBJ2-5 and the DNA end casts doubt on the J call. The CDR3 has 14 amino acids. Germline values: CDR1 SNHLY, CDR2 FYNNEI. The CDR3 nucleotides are TGTGCCAGCAGCCTCGGGGAATTCCAAGAGACCCAGTACTTC. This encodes CASSLGEFQETQYF.

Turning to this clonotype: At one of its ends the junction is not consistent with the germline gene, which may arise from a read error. The DNA of the CDR3 is TGTGCCAGCAGTCCAACAGGGGGCGTCTATGGCTACACCTTC. Amino acids: CASSPTGGVYGYTF. J is TRBJ1-2 and V is TRBV10-3, with 9 bases matching TRBD1. The V gene's germline CDR1 is ENHRY and CDR2 SYGVKD. There are 14 residues in the CDR3.